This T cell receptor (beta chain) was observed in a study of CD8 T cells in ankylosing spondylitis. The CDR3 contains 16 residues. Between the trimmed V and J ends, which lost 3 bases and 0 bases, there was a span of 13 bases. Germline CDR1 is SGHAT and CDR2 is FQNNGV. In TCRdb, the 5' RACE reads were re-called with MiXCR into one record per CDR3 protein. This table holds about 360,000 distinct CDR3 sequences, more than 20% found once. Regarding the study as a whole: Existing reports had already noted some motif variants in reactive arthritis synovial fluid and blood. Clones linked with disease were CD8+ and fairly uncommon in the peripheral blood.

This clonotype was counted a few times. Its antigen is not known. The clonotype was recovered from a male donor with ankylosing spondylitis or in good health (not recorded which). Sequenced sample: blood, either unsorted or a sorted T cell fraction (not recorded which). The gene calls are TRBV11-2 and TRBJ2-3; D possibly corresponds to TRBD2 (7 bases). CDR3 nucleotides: TGTGCCAGCAGCTTTGTGGGGGGGGCTAGCACAGATACGCAGTATTTT. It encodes CASSFVGGASTDTQYF.